The following is a T cell receptor (beta chain) sequence with its context. Its antigen is still unknown. These data are taken from a study of T cell responses to AZD1222 COVID-19 vaccine. Study-wide results and limits: Baseline serostatus was positive in only five to seven AZD1222 recipients.

Produced via immunoSEQ multiplex PCR; TCRdb's table is partial and in-frame only. The table records 200,000 to 250,000 clones, 90% to 95% of them present only once. The CDR3 has 14 amino acids. Germline V CDR1 and CDR2: MNHEY, SMNVEV (reference sequence). With V trimmed by 7 bases and J by 5 bases, 7 bases remained unmatched. The rearrangement joins TRBV27 to TRBJ2-7; 11 bases map to TRBD1. The TCR sequence derives from an adult who received the MenACWY meningococcal vaccine as a control. Source: peripheral blood, taken 28 days after the second dose of the MenACWY control vaccine. CDR3 loop: CASTRTGGSHEQYF. As DNA, the CDR3 is TGTGCCAGCACCCGGACAGGGGGCAGCCACGAGCAGTACTTC.